The T cell receptor (beta chain) under discussion was sequenced for a study of blood T cell repertoires in COVID-19. Study-level background: Italy, Spain and the United States were the sources of the convalescent and acute COVID-19 samples.

CDR1 is MNHEY, CDR2 SMNVEV, per germline (reference sequence). V was pared by 8 bases and J by 8 bases, with 10 bases of the junction left unmatched. This CDR3 contains 14 residues. The method was immunoSEQ multiplex PCR; TCRdb's version includes in-frame clones alone and lacks a portion of them. The table shows about 170,000 clones, with roughly 88% occurring only once. The V gene is TRBV27, the J gene TRBJ1-4; TRBD1 aligns across 8 bases. Material: peripheral blood. The receptor was isolated from a man aged 55-75 years who had recovered from COVID-19. Written as DNA, the CDR3 is TGTGCCAGCGGAATGCAGGGGGCTTGGGAAAAACTGTTTTTT. Encoded protein: CASGMQGAWEKLFF.